The 5 T cell receptor beta chains reported below all come from one sample, sequenced in a study of post-analysis software for immune sequencing data. The study's findings and limits: Higher frequency in patients than in controls was seen for roughly five TRBV segments, with TRBV5-6, TRBV5-1 and TRBV20-1 among them.

Presence of unique molecular identifiers characterized the TCR beta cDNA libraries. TCRdb fed the PCR reads into MiXCR, producing one record per CDR3 protein. Among roughly 650,000 distinct CDR3 sequences listed, about 60% were seen once. No antigen is known for these receptors. Specimen: blood. The receptors come from a girl aged 2-10 years with multiple sclerosis.

The chain links TRBV12-3 or TRBV12-4 to TRBJ2-1; unclear D gene. The V end was cut by 0 bases, the J end by 7 bases, with 13 bases between. This CDR3 has 15 residues. CDR3 amino acids: CASSLADPSANEQFF. The DNA for the CDR3 is TGTGCCAGCAGTTTAGCGGACCCCTCCGCGAATGAGCAGTTCTTC.

CDR3 protein: CASSQPQSGQETQYF. CDR3 in DNA: TGCGCCAGCAGCCAGCCGCAGAGCGGTCAAGAGACCCAGTACTTC. This chain connects TRBV4-1 to TRBJ2-5; tentative D call: TRBD2 (5 bases). Germline V CDR1 and CDR2: MGHRA, YSYEKL. The CDR3 is 15 residues long. Between the trimmed V and J ends, which lost 3 bases and 2 bases, there was a span of 13 bases.

The genes are TRBV2 and TRBJ2-7; D is unresolved. The V end lost 8 bases, the J end lost 1 base, and 12 bases lay between the germline ends. Germline CDR1 reads SNHLY; CDR2 reads FYNNEI. This CDR3 region has 13 residues. The DNA for the CDR3 is TGTGCCAGCCTTGAAGCAGGTTCCTACGAGCAGTACTTC. Translated: CASLEAGSYEQYF.

This chain uses TRBV2 with TRBJ2-1, with TRBD2 identical over 12 bases. CDR3 length: 18 residues. The V gene end was trimmed by 10 bases and the J gene end by 0 bases; junction bases not matched to a gene: 13. Germline loops: CDR1 SNHLY, CDR2 FYNNEI. CDR3 nucleotide sequence: TGTGCCACCCTAGCGGGAGGGGTCGGCGGCTTCTCCTACAATGAGCAGTTCTTC. Translation gives CATLAGGVGGFSYNEQFF.

V usage is TRBV10-3 and J usage is TRBJ2-1; perhaps TRBD2 as D (7 bases). The CDR3 sequence is 17 residues long. The V gene's germline CDR1 is ENHRY and CDR2 SYGVKD. V lost 6 bases to trimming and J lost 2 bases, with 20 bases between them. The DNA for the CDR3 is TGTGCCATCAGGGGGGGGAAGGGGGATCGGACCTACAATGAGCAGTTCTTC. Translated, it gives CAIRGGKGDRTYNEQFF.